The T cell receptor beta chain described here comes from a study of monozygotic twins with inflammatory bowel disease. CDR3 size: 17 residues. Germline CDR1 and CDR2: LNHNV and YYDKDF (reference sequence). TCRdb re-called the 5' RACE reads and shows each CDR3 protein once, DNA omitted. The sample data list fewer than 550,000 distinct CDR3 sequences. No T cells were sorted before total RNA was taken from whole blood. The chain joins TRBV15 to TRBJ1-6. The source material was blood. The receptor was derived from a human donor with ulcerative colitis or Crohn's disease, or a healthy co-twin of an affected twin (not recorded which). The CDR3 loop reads CATSRVVGVNYNSPLHF.